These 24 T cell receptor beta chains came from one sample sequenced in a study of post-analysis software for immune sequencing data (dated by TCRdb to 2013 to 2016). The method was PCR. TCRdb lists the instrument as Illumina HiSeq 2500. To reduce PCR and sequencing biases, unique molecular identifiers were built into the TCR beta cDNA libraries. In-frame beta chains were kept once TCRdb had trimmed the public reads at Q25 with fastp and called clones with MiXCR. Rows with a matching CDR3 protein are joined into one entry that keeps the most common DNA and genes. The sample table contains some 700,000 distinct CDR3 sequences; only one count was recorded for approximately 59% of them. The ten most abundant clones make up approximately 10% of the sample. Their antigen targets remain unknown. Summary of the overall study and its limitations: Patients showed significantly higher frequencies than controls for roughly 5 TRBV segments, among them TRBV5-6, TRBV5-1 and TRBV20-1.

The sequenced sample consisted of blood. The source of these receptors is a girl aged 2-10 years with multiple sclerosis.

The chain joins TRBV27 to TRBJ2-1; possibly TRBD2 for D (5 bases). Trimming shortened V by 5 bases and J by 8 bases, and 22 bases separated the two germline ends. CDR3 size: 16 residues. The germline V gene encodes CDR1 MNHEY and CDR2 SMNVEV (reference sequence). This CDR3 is CASSAERGLRVDEQFF. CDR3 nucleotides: TGTGCCAGCAGTGCCGAGCGCGGGTTAAGGGTCGATGAGCAGTTCTTC.

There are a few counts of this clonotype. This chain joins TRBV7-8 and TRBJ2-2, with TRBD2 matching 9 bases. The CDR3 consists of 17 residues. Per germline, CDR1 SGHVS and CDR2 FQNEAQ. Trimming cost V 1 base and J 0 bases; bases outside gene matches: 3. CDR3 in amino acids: CASSLVGLAPNTGELFF. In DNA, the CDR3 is TGTGCCAGCAGCTTAGTTGGACTAGCGCCGAACACCGGGGAGCTGTTTTTT.

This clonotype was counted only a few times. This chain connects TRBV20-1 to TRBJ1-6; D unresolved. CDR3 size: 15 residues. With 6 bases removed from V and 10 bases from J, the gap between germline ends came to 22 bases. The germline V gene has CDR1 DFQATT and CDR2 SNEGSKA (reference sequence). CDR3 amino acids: CSATTETAMGSPLHF. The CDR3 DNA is TGCAGTGCAACTACGGAGACCGCCATGGGATCACCCCTCCACTTT.

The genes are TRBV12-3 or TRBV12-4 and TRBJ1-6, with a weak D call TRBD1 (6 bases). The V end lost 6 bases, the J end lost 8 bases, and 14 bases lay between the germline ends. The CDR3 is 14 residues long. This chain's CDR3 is CASRPQGYYSPLHF. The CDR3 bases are TGTGCCAGCAGGCCACAGGGTTACTATTCACCCCTCCACTTT.

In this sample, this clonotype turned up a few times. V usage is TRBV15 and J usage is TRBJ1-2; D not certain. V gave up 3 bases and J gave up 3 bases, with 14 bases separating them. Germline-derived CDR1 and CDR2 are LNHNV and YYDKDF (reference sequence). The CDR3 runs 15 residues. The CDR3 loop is CATSSLRGGDYGYTF. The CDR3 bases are TGTGCCACCAGCAGCCTTCGTGGCGGGGACTATGGCTACACCTTC.

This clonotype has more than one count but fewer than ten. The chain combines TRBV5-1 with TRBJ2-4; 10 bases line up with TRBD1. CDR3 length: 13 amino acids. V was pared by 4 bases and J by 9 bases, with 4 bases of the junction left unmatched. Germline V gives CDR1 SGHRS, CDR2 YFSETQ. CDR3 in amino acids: CASSQGQGSIQYF. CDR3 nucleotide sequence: TGCGCCAGCAGCCAGGGACAGGGGAGCATTCAGTACTTC.

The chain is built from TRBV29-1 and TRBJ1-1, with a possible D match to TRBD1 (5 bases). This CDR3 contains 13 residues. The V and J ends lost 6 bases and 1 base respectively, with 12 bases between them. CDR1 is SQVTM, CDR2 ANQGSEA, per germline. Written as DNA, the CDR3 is TGCAGCGTGGGGGTTAAGGGGAACACTGAAGCTTTCTTT. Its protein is CSVGVKGNTEAFF. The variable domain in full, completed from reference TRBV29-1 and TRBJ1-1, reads SAVISQKPSRDICQRGTSLTIQCQVDSQVTMMFWYRQQPGQSLTLIATANQGSEATYESGFVIDKFPISRPNLTFSTLTVSNMSPEDSSIYLCSVGVKGNTEAFFGQGTRLTVV.

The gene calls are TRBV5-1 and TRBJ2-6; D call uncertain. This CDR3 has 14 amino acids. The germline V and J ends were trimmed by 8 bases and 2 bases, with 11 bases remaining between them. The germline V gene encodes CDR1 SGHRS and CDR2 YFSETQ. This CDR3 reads CARSPGAGANVLTF. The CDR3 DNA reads TGCGCCAGGAGCCCCGGAGCTGGGGCCAACGTCCTGACTTTC.

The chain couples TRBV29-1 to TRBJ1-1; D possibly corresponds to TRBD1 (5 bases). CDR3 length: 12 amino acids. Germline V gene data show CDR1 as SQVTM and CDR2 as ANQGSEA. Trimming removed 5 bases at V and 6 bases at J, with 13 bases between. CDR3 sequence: CSVSPTDPEAFF. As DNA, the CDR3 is TGCAGCGTTTCCCCGACAGATCCTGAAGCTTTCTTT.

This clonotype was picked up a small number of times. The DNA of the CDR3 is TGTGCCAGCAGTTTTAGGGCAGGGGGTGACATTCAGTACTTC. Its protein is CASSFRAGGDIQYF. The rearrangement joins TRBV12-3 or TRBV12-4 to TRBJ2-4; 7 positions agree with TRBD1. V shed 3 bases and J 8 bases; nucleotides not matched to a gene: 7. The CDR3 covers 14 residues.

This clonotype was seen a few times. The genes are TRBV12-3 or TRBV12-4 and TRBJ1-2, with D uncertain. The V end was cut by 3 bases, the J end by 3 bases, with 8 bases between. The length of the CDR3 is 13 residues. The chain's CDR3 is CASSFNIYYGYTF. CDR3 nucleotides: TGTGCCAGCAGTTTCAACATTTACTATGGCTACACCTTC.

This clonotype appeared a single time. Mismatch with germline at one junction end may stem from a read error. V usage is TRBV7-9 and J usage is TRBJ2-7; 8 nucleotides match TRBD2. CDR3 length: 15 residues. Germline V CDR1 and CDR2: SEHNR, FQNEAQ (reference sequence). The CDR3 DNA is TGTGACAGCAGCCCCAGGCTAGCGGGCTTCTACGAGCAGTACTTC. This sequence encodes CDSSPRLAGFYEQYF.

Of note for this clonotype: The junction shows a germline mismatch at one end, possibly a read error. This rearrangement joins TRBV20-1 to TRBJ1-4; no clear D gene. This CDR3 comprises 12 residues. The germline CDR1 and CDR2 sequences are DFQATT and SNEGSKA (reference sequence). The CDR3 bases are TGCAGTGCTAGGACCGGTAATGAAAAACGGTTTTTT. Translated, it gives CSARTGNEKRFF.

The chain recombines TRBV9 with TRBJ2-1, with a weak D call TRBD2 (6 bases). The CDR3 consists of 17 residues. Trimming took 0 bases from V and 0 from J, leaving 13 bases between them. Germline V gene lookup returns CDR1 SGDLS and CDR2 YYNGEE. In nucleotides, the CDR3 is TGTGCCAGCAGCGTAGGTGCGGGGAAGAGCTCCTACAATGAGCAGTTCTTC. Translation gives CASSVGAGKSSYNEQFF.

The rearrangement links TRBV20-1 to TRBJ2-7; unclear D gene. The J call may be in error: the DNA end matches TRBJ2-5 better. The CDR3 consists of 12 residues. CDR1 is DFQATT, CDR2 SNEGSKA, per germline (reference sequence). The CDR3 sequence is CSADSGSETQYF. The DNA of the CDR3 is TGCAGTGCTGACTCGGGTTCGGAGACCCAGTACTTC.

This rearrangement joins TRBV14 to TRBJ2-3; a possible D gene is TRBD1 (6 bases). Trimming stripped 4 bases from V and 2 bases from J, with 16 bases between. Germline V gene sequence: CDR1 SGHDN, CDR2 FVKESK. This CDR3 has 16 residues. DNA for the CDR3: TGTGCCAGCAGCCCCGTGTCAGGGGCTTTCACAGATACGCAGTATTTT. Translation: CASSPVSGAFTDTQYF.

The CDR3 nucleotides are TGCGCCAGCGCCCGGGATGGGACATACGAGCAGTACTTC. Amino acids: CASARDGTYEQYF. The chain recombines TRBV5-1 with TRBJ2-7, with D possibly TRBD1 on 6 matching bases. Germline-derived CDR1 and CDR2 are SGHRS and YFSETQ. V lost 7 bases and J lost 4, with 15 bases in between. The CDR3 is 13 residues long.

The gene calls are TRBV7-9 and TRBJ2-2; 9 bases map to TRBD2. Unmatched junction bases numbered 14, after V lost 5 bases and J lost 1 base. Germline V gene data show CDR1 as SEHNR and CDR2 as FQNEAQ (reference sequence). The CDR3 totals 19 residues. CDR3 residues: CASSPKRVRLAVNTGELFF. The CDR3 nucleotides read TGTGCCAGCAGCCCAAAAAGGGTCAGACTAGCGGTGAACACCGGGGAGCTGTTTTTT.

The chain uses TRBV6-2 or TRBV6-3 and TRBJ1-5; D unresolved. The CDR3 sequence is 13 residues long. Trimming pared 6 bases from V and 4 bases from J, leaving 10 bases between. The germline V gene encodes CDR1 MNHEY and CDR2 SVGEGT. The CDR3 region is CASSYVGNQPQHF. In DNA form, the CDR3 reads TGTGCCAGCAGCTACGTCGGGAATCAGCCCCAGCATTTT.

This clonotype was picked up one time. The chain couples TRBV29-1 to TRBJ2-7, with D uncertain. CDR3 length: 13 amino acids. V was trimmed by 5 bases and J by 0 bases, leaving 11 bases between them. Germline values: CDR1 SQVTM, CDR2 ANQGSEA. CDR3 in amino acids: CSVQRPDSYEQYF. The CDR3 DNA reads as TGCAGCGTTCAACGTCCCGACTCCTACGAGCAGTACTTC.

CDR3 loop: CASSTLGSEYKSPDTQYF. The CDR3 DNA reads TGTGCCAGCAGCACCTTGGGTTCGGAGTACAAAAGCCCAGATACGCAGTATTTT. The rearrangement uses TRBV6-2 or TRBV6-3 and TRBJ2-3; D is unclear. Trimming pared 6 bases from V and 4 bases from J, leaving 26 bases between. CDR1 and CDR2 from the germline V gene are MNHEY and SVGEGT. This CDR3 region has 18 residues.

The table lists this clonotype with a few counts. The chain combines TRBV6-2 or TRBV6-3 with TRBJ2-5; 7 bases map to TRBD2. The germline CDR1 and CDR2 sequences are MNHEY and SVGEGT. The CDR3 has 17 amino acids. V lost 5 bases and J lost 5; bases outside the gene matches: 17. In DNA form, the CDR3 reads TGTGCCAGCAGTCGGACCTGGACTAGTTTTGGTACGGAGACCCAGTACTTC. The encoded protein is CASSRTWTSFGTETQYF.

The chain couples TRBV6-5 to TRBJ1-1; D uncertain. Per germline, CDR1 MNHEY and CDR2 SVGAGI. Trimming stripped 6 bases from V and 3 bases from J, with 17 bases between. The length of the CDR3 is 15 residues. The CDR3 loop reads CASSIAAGLYTEAFF. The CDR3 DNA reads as TGTGCCAGCAGCATTGCGGCCGGACTCTACACTGAAGCTTTCTTT.

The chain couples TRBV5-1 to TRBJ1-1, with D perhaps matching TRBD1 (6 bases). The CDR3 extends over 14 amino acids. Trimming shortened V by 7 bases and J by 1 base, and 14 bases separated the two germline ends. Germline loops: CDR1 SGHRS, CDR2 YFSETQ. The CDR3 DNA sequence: TGCGCCAGCTTCCGGGGGCTCGGGAACACTGAAGCTTTCTTT. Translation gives CASFRGLGNTEAFF.